This T cell receptor (beta chain) was captured by sequencing in a study of blood T cell repertoires in COVID-19. Grouping used clinical history reported by participants in a survey and questionnaire. Two consecutive negative NP/OP PCR tests, clearance, or resolved symptoms defined Cohort 3 recovery. Germline CDR1 reads LNHNV; CDR2 reads YYDKDF (reference sequence). V gave up 3 bases and J gave up 0 bases, with 9 bases separating them. This CDR3 is 16 amino acids long. Using immunoSEQ multiplex PCR, the repertoire was profiled, and TCRdb retains in-frame clones only, with some absent. The sample contains under 200,000 clones, about 90% of which appear only once.

The sequenced material came from PBMCs or T cells enriched from blood (not recorded which). The rearrangement links TRBV15 to TRBJ1-6, with D possibly matching TRBD1 (5 bases). The clonotype originates from a woman in her forties or fifties who had recovered from COVID-19. CDR3 loop: CATSSRQSSYNSPLHF. Here the CDR3 DNA reads TGTGCCACCAGCAGCCGACAGAGCTCCTATAATTCACCCCTCCACTTT.